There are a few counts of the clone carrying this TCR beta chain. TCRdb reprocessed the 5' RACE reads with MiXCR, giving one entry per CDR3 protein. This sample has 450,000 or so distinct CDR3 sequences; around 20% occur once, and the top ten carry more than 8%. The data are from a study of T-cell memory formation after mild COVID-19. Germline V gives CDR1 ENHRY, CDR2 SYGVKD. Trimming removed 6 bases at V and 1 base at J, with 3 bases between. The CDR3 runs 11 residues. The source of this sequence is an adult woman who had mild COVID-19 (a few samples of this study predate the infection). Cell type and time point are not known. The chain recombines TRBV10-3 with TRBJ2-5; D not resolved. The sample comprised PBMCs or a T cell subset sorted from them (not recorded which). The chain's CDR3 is CAISVQETQYF. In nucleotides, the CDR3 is TGTGCCATCAGCGTCCAAGAGACCCAGTACTTC.